This T cell receptor (beta chain) is drawn from a study of blood T cell repertoires in COVID-19. Study-wide context: PBMCs, B-cell-depleted T cells, or T cells were the source of the cDNA or gDNA that made up the material.

Libraries were prepared by immunoSEQ multiplex PCR; TCRdb keeps only in-frame clonotypes and omits some of them. The table has approximately 250,000 clones, about 87% seen once. The CDR3 extends over 12 amino acids. This sequence originates from a woman aged 60-75 years with COVID-19, enrolled during active disease. Sequenced: peripheral blood. The V call is TRBV21-1, the J call TRBJ1-2; the listed D gene, TRBD1, was not tested against the DNA. TRBV21-1 is tagged as a pseudogene. The CDR3 DNA is TGTGCCAGCCCGGACAGGGGGTATGGCTACACCTTC. This translates into CASPDRGYGYTF.